This TCR beta chain was observed in a study of blood T cell repertoires in COVID-19. Libraries were prepared by immunoSEQ multiplex PCR; TCRdb keeps only in-frame clonotypes and omits some of them. The table shows a few hundred thousand clones, with around 83% occurring only once. V was clipped by 6 bases and J by 4 bases, with 12 bases between them. Germline CDR1 and CDR2: LNHDA and SQIVND (reference sequence). CDR3 size: 13 residues. Sequences were obtained from peripheral blood. The sequence was obtained from a young man who had recovered from COVID-19. The chain employs TRBV19 and TRBJ1-2, with D perhaps matching TRBD1 (5 bases). In DNA, the CDR3 is TGTGCCAGTAGCTCAGGGTCGGGCTATGGCTACACCTTC. The encoded protein is CASSSGSGYGYTF.